The present T cell receptor (beta chain) was sequenced within a study of blood T cell repertoires in COVID-19 (TCRdb year 2020). In terms of the full investigation: Samples from collaborators originated in the United States, Italy and Spain and spanned both the acute and convalescent phases of COVID-19. Where HLA class I and class II types were available, the types were taken from metadata supplied by the sample provider, not from assay-based typing. The sample metadata nearly always contained a de-identified subject ID, COVID-19 status, age in years and sex. The material from the prospective study consisted of cDNA or gDNA derived from T cells, B-cell-depleted T cells, or PBMCs. The dataset comprised deeply sampled blood TCRbeta repertoires from subjects exposed to, actively infected with, or recovered from COVID-19. The samples were drawn from the first 160 participants of the ongoing ImmuneRACE study and from 950 to 1,500 subjects provided by 6 global collaborators. The repertoires were released in a freely available public database meant as a resource for research on the immune response to SARS-CoV-2. The paper as a whole reports these results and caveats: Clinical and demographic metadata were provided uncurated, with the amount varying by source and participant.

About this clone itself: There is no known antigen for this receptor. No much larger clonotype is one base removed from it; base qualities were not supplied.

The immunoSEQ Assay, a bias-controlled multiplex PCR, was used to amplify TCRbeta CDR3 regions from genomic DNA. The study's own analysis went as follows. Nucleated cell counts per sample were estimated from amplification of reference gene primers within the assay. Sequence reads were collapsed and filtered to measure the absolute abundance of every unique TCRbeta CDR3 rearrangement. For each sample, productive Simpson clonality was calculated by taking the square root of Simpson's diversity index across productive rearrangements. Imported from immuneACCESS, the table was reduced by TCRdb to in-frame sequences with V and J called. These copies leave out some clones; in studies compared against another copy, an unresolved V gene accounts for under half, and the cause of the remainder is not known. V and J calls plus clone size are reproduced from that table; the DNA served to infer D and trimming. The sample includes around 140,000 clones, with around nine tenths observed a single time. Jointly, the top ten make up over 10% of the sample.

One collaborating source in Seattle enrolled patients during active infection and followed them longitudinally through the course of disease. The collaborating institutions used their own protocols to collect whole blood in K2EDTA tubes. For TCRbeta analysis, collaborator samples were shipped as frozen whole blood, as isolated PBMCs, or as DNA extracted from either sample type. Via the germline V gene (reference sequence), CDR1 is SGHKS and CDR2 YYEKEE. The CDR3 numbers 15 residues from cysteine through phenylalanine. Only the CDR3 DNA stays, 45 bases, in frame from base 1. V lost 5 bases and J lost 0 bases; the stretch between them is 13 bases long.

The TCR was taken from a woman aged 70-85 years with COVID-19, enrolled during active disease. What was sequenced was peripheral blood. The sequence joins TRBV5-5 to TRBJ2-3; a tentative D call is TRBD2 (5 bases match). The CDR3 is CASSPDGVSTDTQYF. The nucleotide sequence reads TGTGCCAGCAGTCCGGACGGGGTCAGCACAGATACGCAGTATTTT.